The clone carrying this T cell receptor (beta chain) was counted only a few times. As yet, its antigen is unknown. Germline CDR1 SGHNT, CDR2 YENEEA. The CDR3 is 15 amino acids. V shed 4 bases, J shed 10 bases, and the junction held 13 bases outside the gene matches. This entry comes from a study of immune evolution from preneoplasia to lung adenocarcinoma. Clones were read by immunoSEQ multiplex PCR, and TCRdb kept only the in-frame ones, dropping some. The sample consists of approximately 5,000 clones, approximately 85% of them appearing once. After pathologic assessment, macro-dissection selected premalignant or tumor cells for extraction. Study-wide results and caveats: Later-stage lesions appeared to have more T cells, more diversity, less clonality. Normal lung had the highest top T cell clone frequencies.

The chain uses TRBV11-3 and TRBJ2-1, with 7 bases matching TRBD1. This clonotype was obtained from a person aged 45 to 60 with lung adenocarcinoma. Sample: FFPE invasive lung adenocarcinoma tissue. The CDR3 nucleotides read TGTGCCAGCAGCTCCCGGACAGGTTGGCCAAGAGAGCAGTTCTTC. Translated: CASSSRTGWPREQFF.